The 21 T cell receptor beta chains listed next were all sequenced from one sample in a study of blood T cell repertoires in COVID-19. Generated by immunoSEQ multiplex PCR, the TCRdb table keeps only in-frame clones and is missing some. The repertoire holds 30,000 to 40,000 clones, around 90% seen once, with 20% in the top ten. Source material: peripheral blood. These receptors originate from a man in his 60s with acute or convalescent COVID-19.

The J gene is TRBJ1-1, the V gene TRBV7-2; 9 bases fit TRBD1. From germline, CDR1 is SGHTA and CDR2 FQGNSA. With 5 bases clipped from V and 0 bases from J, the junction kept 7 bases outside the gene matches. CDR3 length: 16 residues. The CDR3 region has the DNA TGTGCCAGCAGCCAAGGGACAGGGCTCATGAACACTGAAGCTTTCTTT. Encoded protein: CASSQGTGLMNTEAFF.

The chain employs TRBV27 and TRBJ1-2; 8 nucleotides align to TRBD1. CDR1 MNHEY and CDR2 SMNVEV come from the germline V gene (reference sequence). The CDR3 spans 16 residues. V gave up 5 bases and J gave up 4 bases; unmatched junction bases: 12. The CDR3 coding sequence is TGTGCCAGCAGTAAAGCCCCCGGGACAGGCGTCTATGGCTACACCTTC. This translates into CASSKAPGTGVYGYTF.

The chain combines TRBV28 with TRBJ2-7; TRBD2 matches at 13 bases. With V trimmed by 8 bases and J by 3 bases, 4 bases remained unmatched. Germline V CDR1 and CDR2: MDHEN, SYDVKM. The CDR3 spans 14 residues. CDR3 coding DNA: TGTGCCAGCCGGACTAGCGGGAGCTTCTACGAGCAGTACTTC. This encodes CASRTSGSFYEQYF.

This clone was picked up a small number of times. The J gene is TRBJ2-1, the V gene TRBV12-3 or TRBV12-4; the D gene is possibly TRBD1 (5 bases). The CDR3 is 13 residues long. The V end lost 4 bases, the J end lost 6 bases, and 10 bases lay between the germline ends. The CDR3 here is CASSYDRPNEQFF. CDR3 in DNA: TGTGCCAGCAGTTACGACAGACCCAATGAGCAGTTCTTC.

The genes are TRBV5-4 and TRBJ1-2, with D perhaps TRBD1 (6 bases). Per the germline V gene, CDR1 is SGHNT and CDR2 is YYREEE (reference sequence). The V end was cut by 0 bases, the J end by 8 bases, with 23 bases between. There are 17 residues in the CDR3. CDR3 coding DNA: TGTGCCAGCAGCTTGGCTGGAGGACAGTCCACCTTAGGGGGCTACACCTTC. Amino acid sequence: CASSLAGGQSTLGGYTF.

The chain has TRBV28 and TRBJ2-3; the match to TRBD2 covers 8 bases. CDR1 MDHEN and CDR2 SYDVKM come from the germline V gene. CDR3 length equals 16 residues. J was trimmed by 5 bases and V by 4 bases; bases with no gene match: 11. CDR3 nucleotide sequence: TGTGCCAGCAGTTCGTTCGAAGCGGGAGAAGTAGATACGCAGTATTTT. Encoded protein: CASSSFEAGEVDTQYF.

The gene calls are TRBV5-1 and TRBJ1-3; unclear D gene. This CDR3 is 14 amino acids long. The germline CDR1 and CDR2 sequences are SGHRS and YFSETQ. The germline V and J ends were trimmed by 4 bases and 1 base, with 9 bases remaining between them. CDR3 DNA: TGCGCCAGCAGCGATACGGGGTCTGGAAACACCATATATTTT. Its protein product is CASSDTGSGNTIYF.

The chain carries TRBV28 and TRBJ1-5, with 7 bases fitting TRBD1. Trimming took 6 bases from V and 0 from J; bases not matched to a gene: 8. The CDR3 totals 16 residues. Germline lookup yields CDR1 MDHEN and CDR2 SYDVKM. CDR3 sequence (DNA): TGTGCCAGCAGCGTCCCGGGACAGTATAGCAATCAGCCCCAGCATTTT. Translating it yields CASSVPGQYSNQPQHF. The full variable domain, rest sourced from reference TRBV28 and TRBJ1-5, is DVKVTQSSRYLVKRTGEKVFLECVQDMDHENMFWYRQDPGLGLRLIYFSYDVKMKEKGDIPEGYSVSREKKERFSLILESASTNQTSMYLCASSVPGQYSNQPQHFGDGTRLSIL.

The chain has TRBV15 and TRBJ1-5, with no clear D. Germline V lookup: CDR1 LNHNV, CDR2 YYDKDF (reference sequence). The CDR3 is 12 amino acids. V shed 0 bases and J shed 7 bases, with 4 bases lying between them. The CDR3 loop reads CATSRESQPQHF. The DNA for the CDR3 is TGTGCCACCAGCAGAGAGTCACAGCCCCAGCATTTT.

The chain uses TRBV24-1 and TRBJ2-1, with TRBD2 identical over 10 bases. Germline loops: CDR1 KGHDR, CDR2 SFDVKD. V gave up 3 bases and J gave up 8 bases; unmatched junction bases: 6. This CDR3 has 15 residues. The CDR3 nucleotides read TGTGCCACCAGTGATAGCCTAGCGGGAGCGTATGAGCAGTTCTTC. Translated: CATSDSLAGAYEQFF.

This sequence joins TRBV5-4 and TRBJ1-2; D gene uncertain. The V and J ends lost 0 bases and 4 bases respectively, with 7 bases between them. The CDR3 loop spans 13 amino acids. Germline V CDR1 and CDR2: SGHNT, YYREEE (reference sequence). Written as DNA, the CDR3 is TGTGCCAGCAGCTTGGACGAGGGCTATGGCTACACCTTC. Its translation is CASSLDEGYGYTF.

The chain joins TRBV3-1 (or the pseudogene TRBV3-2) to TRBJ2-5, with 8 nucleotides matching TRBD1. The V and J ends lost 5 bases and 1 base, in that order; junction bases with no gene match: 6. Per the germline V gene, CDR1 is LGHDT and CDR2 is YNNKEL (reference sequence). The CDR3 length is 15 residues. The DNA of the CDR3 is TGTGCCAGCAGCTTGCGGACAGGGATCCAAGAGACCCAGTACTTC. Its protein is CASSLRTGIQETQYF.

CDR3 residues: CASSLGSAYNEQFF. The CDR3 nucleotides are TGCGCCAGCAGCTTGGGCAGTGCCTACAATGAGCAGTTCTTC. This chain uses TRBV5-1 with TRBJ2-1, with D uncertain. Germline V lookup: CDR1 SGHRS, CDR2 YFSETQ. The CDR3 length is 14 residues. V was pared by 0 bases and J by 2 bases, with 6 bases between.

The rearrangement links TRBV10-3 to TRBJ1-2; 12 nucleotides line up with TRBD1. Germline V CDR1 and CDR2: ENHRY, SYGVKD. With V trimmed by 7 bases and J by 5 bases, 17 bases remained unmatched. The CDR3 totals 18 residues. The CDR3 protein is CAINPLGQGATYDYGYTF. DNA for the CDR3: TGTGCCATCAACCCCTTGGGACAGGGGGCGACTTACGATTATGGCTACACCTTC.

In nucleotides, the CDR3 is TGTGCCAGCAGTCTAACGGGACACTCGAACACTGAAGCTTTCTTT. Translation gives CASSLTGHSNTEAFF. The rearrangement uses TRBV6-5 and TRBJ1-1, with a tentative D call TRBD1 (6 bases). Trimming left V 5 bases short and J 1 base short, with 14 bases between. The CDR3 loop spans 15 amino acids. Germline assignment: CDR1 MNHEY and CDR2 SVGAGI.

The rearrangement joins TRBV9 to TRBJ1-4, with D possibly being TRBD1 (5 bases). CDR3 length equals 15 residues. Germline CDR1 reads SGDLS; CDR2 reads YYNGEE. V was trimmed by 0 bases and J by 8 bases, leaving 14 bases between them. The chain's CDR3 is CASSVGGRAEEKLFF. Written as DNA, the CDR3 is TGTGCCAGCAGCGTAGGTGGCAGGGCAGAGGAAAAACTGTTTTTT.

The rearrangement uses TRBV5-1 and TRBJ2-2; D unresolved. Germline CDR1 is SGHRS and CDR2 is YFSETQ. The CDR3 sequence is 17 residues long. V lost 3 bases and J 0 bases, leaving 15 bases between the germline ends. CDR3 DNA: TGCGCCAGCAGCTCCCCCTCTGGCACGACGAACACCGGGGAGCTGTTTTTT. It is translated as CASSSPSGTTNTGELFF.

CDR3 in amino acids: CASSHPRGSTEAFF. The DNA of the CDR3 is TGCGCCAGCAGCCACCCGCGGGGTTCGACTGAAGCTTTCTTT. This chain uses TRBV5-1 with TRBJ1-1; the D is unclear. The ends were cut back, 4 bases at V and 5 bases at J, with 15 bases in the middle. This CDR3 contains 14 residues. Looked up from germline, CDR1 is SGHRS and CDR2 is YFSETQ.

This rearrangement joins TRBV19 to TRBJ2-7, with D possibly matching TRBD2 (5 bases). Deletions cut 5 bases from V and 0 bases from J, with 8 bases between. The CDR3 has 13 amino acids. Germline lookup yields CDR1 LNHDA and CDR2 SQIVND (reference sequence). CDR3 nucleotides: TGTGCCAGTAGTGGAGGATCCTCCTACGAGCAGTACTTC. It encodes CASSGGSSYEQYF.

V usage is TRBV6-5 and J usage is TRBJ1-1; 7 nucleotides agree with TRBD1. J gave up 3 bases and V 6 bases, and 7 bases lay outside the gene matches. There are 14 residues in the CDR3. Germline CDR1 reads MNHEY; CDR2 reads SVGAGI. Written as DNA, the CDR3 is TGTGCCAGCAGGATGACAGGGTCCGACACTGAAGCTTTCTTT. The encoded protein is CASRMTGSDTEAFF.

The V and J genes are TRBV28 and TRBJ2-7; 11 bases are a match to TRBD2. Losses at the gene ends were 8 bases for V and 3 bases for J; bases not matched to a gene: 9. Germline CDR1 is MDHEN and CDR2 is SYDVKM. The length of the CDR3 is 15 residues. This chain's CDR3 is CASGSVAGGVYEQYF. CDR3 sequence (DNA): TGTGCCAGCGGGTCGGTAGCGGGAGGGGTCTACGAGCAGTACTTC. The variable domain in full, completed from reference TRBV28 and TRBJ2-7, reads DVKVTQSSRYLVKRTGEKVFLECVQDMDHENMFWYRQDPGLGLRLIYFSYDVKMKEKGDIPEGYSVSREKKERFSLILESASTNQTSMYLCASGSVAGGVYEQYFGPGTRLTVT.